The clone carrying this T cell receptor (beta chain) was seen a single time. Clones were read by immunoSEQ multiplex PCR, and TCRdb kept only the in-frame ones, dropping some. Of 65,000 to 90,000 clones in the sample, about 88% were seen once. These data are taken from a study of blood T cell repertoires in COVID-19. Study in general: The origin of the acute and convalescent COVID-19 samples was the United States, Italy and Spain.

This CDR3 region has 15 residues. The rearrangement uses TRBV21-1 and TRBJ1-6; TRBD1 was called by the table and not checked on the DNA. TRBV21-1 is a pseudogene. The source is a man older than 75 with acute or convalescent COVID-19. The specimen was peripheral blood. The CDR3 bases are TGTGCCAGCAGCAGAGGGACAGGGTCCGGTTCACCCCTCCACTTT. This gives the protein CASSRGTGSGSPLHF.